Below, 15 T cell receptor beta chains from the same sample are listed, as sequenced in a study of T-cell memory formation after mild COVID-19. TCRdb fed the 5' RACE reads into MiXCR, producing one record per CDR3 protein. This sample yields about 130,000 distinct CDR3 sequences, of which about 5.9% are seen a single time; roughly 2% belongs to the top ten. What was sequenced was PBMCs or a T cell subset sorted from them (not recorded which). All receptors come from an adult woman who had mild COVID-19 (a few samples of this study predate the infection). Cell type and time point are not known.

A few counts support this clonotype. In DNA, the CDR3 is TGTGCCAGCAGTGGGAAAAATTTTCCCACAGATACGCAGTATTTT. Encoded protein: CASSGKNFPTDTQYF. This chain uses TRBV25-1 with TRBJ2-3; D ambiguous. Looked up from germline, CDR1 is MGHDK and CDR2 is SYGVNS. With 4 bases removed from V and 2 bases from J, the gap between germline ends came to 13 bases. The CDR3 is 15 residues long.

This clonotype appeared a few times. The rearrangement uses TRBV5-1 and TRBJ2-5; D might be TRBD2 (6 bases). CDR3 size: 15 residues. V was cut by 4 bases and J by 6 bases, with 19 bases left in between. Germline V gives CDR1 SGHRS, CDR2 YFSETQ. For the CDR3, the DNA is TGCGCCAGCAGCGAAATTCCGGGAGAGGGAAAGACCCAGTACTTC. Residues: CASSEIPGEGKTQYF.

This clonotype was recorded a few times. The chain recombines TRBV5-1 with TRBJ2-1, with TRBD2 matching 10 bases. V dropped 4 bases and J dropped 4; count of bases not matched to a gene: 2. CDR3 length equals 14 residues. CDR1 and CDR2 from the germline V gene are SGHRS and YFSETQ. The CDR3 DNA reads as TGCGCCAGCAGCAGCGGGGGGGCATACAATGAGCAGTTCTTC. Translated, it gives CASSSGGAYNEQFF. The entire variable domain, with the rest obtained from reference TRBV5-1 and TRBJ2-1, is as follows: KAGVTQTPRYLIKTRGQQVTLSCSPISGHRSVSWYQQTPGQGLQFLFEYFSETQRNKGNFPGRFSGRQFSNSRSEMNVSTLELGDSALYLCASSSGGAYNEQFFGPGTRLTVL.

This clonotype was picked up many times. V gene TRBV29-1 combines with J gene TRBJ2-3; the match to TRBD2 covers 9 bases. V trimming: 3 bases; J trimming: 6 bases; junction bases outside the gene matches: 10. This CDR3 is built from 15 residues. The germline V gene encodes CDR1 SQVTM and CDR2 ANQGSEA. CDR3 sequence reads: CSVEGIAGVGDTQYF. In DNA, the CDR3 is TGCAGCGTTGAGGGAATAGCGGGAGTCGGGGATACGCAGTATTTT.

This clonotype was observed a handful of times. The chain joins TRBV5-1 to TRBJ2-1; 7 nucleotides line up with TRBD1. Germline trimming cut 5 bases from V and 1 base from J; bases unmatched to any gene: 3. The CDR3 has 14 residues. The germline CDR1 and CDR2 sequences are SGHRS and YFSETQ. The CDR3 sequence: CASREDRSYNEQFF. The CDR3, as DNA: TGCGCCAGCAGAGAGGACAGGTCCTACAATGAGCAGTTCTTC.

This clonotype was observed at least ten times. The V gene is TRBV24-1, the J gene TRBJ2-7; 9 positions match TRBD2. The germline gives CDR1 KGHDR, CDR2 SFDVKD. With V trimmed by 3 bases and J by 3 bases, 5 bases remained unmatched. The CDR3 totals 15 residues. The CDR3 protein is CATSDPAGGHYEQYF. Written as DNA, the CDR3 is TGTGCCACCAGTGATCCGGCGGGGGGGCACTACGAGCAGTACTTC.

This clonotype was picked up many times. V is TRBV29-1 and J is TRBJ2-1; D is perhaps TRBD1 (5 bases). This CDR3 contains 15 residues. Germline values: CDR1 SQVTM, CDR2 ANQGSEA. Trimming took 0 bases from V and 1 from J, leaving 10 bases between them. CDR3 in DNA: TGCAGCGTTGAAGATACAAGGGGATCCTACAATGAGCAGTTCTTC. Translating gives CSVEDTRGSYNEQFF.

This clonotype was detected only a few times. The CDR3 region is CAYTGQTGPYEQYF. The CDR3 DNA reads as TGTGCCTACACGGGACAGACGGGCCCCTACGAGCAGTACTTC. The genes are TRBV30 and TRBJ2-7; 7 bases are a match to TRBD1. Germline V gene data show CDR1 as GTSNPN and CDR2 as SVGIG (reference sequence). CDR3 length: 14 amino acids. Losses at the gene ends were 7 bases for V and 2 bases for J; bases not matched to a gene: 11.

This clonotype came up a few times. The chain employs TRBV6-2 or TRBV6-3 and TRBJ1-5; maybe TRBD1 (5 bases). V was trimmed by 6 bases and J by 4 bases, leaving 13 bases between them. CDR1 and CDR2 from the germline V gene are MNHEY and SVGEGT. The CDR3 length is 14 residues. CDR3 coding DNA: TGTGCCAGCAGGACCGACAGCAGAAATCAGCCCCAGCATTTT. As protein: CASRTDSRNQPQHF.

This clonotype was detected many times. This chain joins TRBV27 and TRBJ2-7; TRBD1 agrees at 9 bases. This CDR3 is 15 amino acids long. Germline V gene data show CDR1 as MNHEY and CDR2 as SMNVEV (reference sequence). With V trimmed by 6 bases and J by 2 bases, 8 bases remained unmatched. The CDR3 nucleotides read TGTGCCAGCAGGCCCACCGGGACAGGGACCTACGAGCAGTACTTC. As protein: CASRPTGTGTYEQYF.

This clonotype was detected only a few times. This chain connects TRBV5-1 to TRBJ1-1; a weak D match, TRBD1 (5 bases). Per the germline V gene, CDR1 is SGHRS and CDR2 is YFSETQ. Trimming left V 2 bases short and J 4 bases short, with 9 bases between. This CDR3 region has 13 residues. The CDR3 region is CASSFQGLTEAFF. CDR3 sequence (DNA): TGCGCCAGCAGCTTCCAGGGACTCACTGAAGCTTTCTTT.

This clonotype appeared many times. This chain connects TRBV4-1 to TRBJ2-1; 8 nucleotides match TRBD2. V trimming: 1 base; J trimming: 3 bases; junction bases outside the gene matches: 8. CDR1 and CDR2 from the germline V gene are MGHRA and YSYEKL. This CDR3 has 17 residues. CDR3 region: CASSQARRGAGYNEQFF. For the CDR3, the DNA is TGCGCCAGCAGCCAAGCTCGGCGGGGGGCCGGCTACAATGAGCAGTTCTTC.

This chain joins TRBV12-3 or TRBV12-4 and TRBJ1-3, with 8 bases aligning to TRBD1. The CDR3 is 15 amino acids. Unmatched junction bases numbered 5, after V lost 7 bases and J lost 0 bases. CDR3 loop: CASNNRGFSGNTIYF. The CDR3 DNA reads TGTGCCAGCAACAACAGGGGGTTCTCTGGAAACACCATATATTTT.

This clonotype was seen many times. This chain joins TRBV7-2 and TRBJ2-7; TRBD2 aligns across 13 bases. CDR3 length: 17 amino acids. Germline CDR1 and CDR2: SGHTA and FQGNSA. The V segment lost 5 bases and the J segment 1 base; nucleotides outside the gene matches: 8. As DNA, the CDR3 is TGTGCCAGCAGCCTTTTACTAGCGGGGGGGATGTCCTACGAGCAGTACTTC. This codes for CASSLLLAGGMSYEQYF.

V gene TRBV12-3 or TRBV12-4 combines with J gene TRBJ2-7, with 10 bases that match TRBD2. CDR3 length equals 14 residues. Unmatched junction bases numbered 9, after V lost 6 bases and J lost 7 bases. In DNA form, the CDR3 reads TGTGCCAGCAGGACAGCGGGAGGGCCTCGGGAGCAGTACTTC. Amino acid sequence: CASRTAGGPREQYF.